The clone carrying this T cell receptor beta chain was recorded at least ten times. Antigen specificity is unknown. TCRbeta libraries were built with three rounds of nested PCR, modified from ARM-PCR. Via MiXCR, TCRdb re-called the multiplex PCR reads, giving one row per CDR3 protein. The sample lists some 99,000 distinct CDR3 sequences; roughly three fifths were seen once. The V gene lost 5 bases and the J gene lost 3 bases, with 13 bases spanning the gap. Germline loops: CDR1 SEHNR, CDR2 FQNEAQ (reference sequence). CDR3 size: 14 residues. This sample's RNA came from whole unsorted tissue. The normal lung tissue was taken more than 3 cm from the tumor edge. This sample was taken from a study of tumor and adjacent non-tumor tissue in lung cancer. Whole-study results and caveats: Patients with more diverse tumor TCRs had worse survival.

The clonotype comes from a man aged 60-69 years with non-small cell lung cancer. The J gene is TRBJ1-2, the V gene TRBV7-9; maybe TRBD1 (5 bases). Sequenced: distant non-tumor lung tissue. The CDR3 reads CASSPDTVDYGYTF. DNA for the CDR3: TGTGCCAGCAGCCCGGACACCGTCGACTATGGCTACACCTTC.